One sample yielded the 32 T cell receptor beta chains listed below, sequenced in a study of shared clonotypes between healthy human individuals. The method was immunoSEQ multiplex PCR; TCRdb's version includes in-frame clones alone and lacks a portion of them. This table has about 980,000 clones, 70% to 85% appearing once. Sequenced: memory CD4+ T cells sorted from blood. As for subset: CD45RA-negative fraction. These receptors were obtained from a man younger than 30 in good health.

V is TRBV9 and J is TRBJ2-1; D uncertain. V lost 0 bases and J 4 bases, leaving 14 bases between the germline ends. Germline V lookup: CDR1 SGDLS, CDR2 YYNGEE. This CDR3 region has 16 residues. The CDR3 loop reads CASSVAGRSGYNEQFF. Written as DNA, the CDR3 is TGTGCCAGCAGCGTAGCCGGGCGGAGTGGGTACAATGAGCAGTTCTTC. The full variable domain, in which reference TRBV9 and TRBJ2-1 provide the parts outside the CDR3, is DSGVTQTPKHLITATGQRVTLRCSPRSGDLSVYWYQQSLDQGLQFLIQYYNGEERAKGNILERFSAQQFPDLHSELNLSSLELGDSALYFCASSVAGRSGYNEQFFGPGTRLTVL.

This clone was seen a few times. The chain employs TRBV19 and TRBJ2-7, with 8 nucleotides matching TRBD2. After removal of 7 bases from V and 3 bases from J, the junction contained 8 bases not matched to a gene. The length of the CDR3 is 14 residues. Germline CDR1 and CDR2: LNHDA and SQIVND (reference sequence). The CDR3 spells CASTKTGLGYEQYF. The CDR3, as DNA: TGTGCCAGTACCAAGACGGGACTAGGCTACGAGCAGTACTTC. The full variable domain, rest sourced from reference TRBV19 and TRBJ2-7, is DGGITQSPKYLFRKEGQNVTLSCEQNLNHDAMYWYRQDPGQGLRLIYYSQIVNDFQKGDIAEGYSVSREKKESFPLTVTSAQKNPTAFYLCASTKTGLGYEQYFGPGTRLTVT.

The V gene is TRBV7-8, the J gene TRBJ1-1, with TRBD1 matching over 10 bases. There are 14 residues in the CDR3. Losses at the gene ends were 5 bases for V and 4 bases for J; bases not matched to a gene: 4. The V gene's germline CDR1 is SGHVS and CDR2 FQNEAQ. The CDR3, as DNA: TGTGCCAGCAGCCGATGGACAGGGGGCACTGAAGCTTTCTTT. Protein product: CASSRWTGGTEAFF.

The chain links TRBV12-1 to TRBJ1-4. TRBV12-1 is described as a pseudogene. The CDR3 is 16 amino acids. The CDR3 here is CASSSRGGRPNEKLFF. The CDR3 DNA reads as TGTGCCAGCAGCTCCCGGGGGGGGAGACCTAATGAAAAACTGTTTTTT.

This clone was recorded a few times. This chain uses TRBV7-9 with TRBJ1-2, with no clear D. V was cut by 1 base and J by 4 bases, with 7 bases left in between. Germline lookup yields CDR1 SEHNR and CDR2 FQNEAQ (reference sequence). This CDR3 contains 13 residues. CDR3 amino acids: CASSLGVFYGYTF. CDR3 bases: TGTGCCAGCAGCTTAGGCGTCTTCTATGGCTACACCTTC. The variable domain in full, with the rest retrieved from reference TRBV7-9 and TRBJ1-2, is DTGVSQNPRHKITKRGQNVTFRCDPISEHNRLYWYRQTLGQGPEFLTYFQNEAQLEKSRLLSDRFSAERPKGSFSTLEIQRTEQGDSAMYLCASSLGVFYGYTFGSGTRLTVV.

The chain has TRBV5-6 and TRBJ1-2; possibly TRBD1 for D (5 bases). Germline values: CDR1 SGHDT, CDR2 YYEEEE. This CDR3 spans 16 amino acids. Trimming removed 1 base from V and 1 base from J, with 14 bases in between. The CDR3 spells CASSLNAPGSNYGYTF. DNA of the CDR3: TGTGCCAGCAGCTTGAATGCACCAGGGAGTAACTATGGCTACACCTTC. The complete variable domain, with remaining parts taken from reference TRBV5-6 and TRBJ1-2, reads DAGVTQSPTHLIKTRGQQVTLRCSPKSGHDTVSWYQQALGQGPQFIFQYYEEEERQRGNFPDRFSGHQFPNYSSELNVNALLLGDSALYLCASSLNAPGSNYGYTFGSGTRLTVV.

The rearrangement uses TRBV29-1 and TRBJ1-1; weak D call: TRBD1 (5 bases). This CDR3 comprises 12 residues. Germline CDR1 is SQVTM and CDR2 is ANQGSEA. The V gene lost 2 bases and the J gene lost 4 bases, with 8 bases spanning the gap. Here the CDR3 reads CSVERGATEAFF. Here the CDR3 DNA reads TGCAGCGTTGAAAGGGGTGCCACTGAAGCTTTCTTT.

This clone was seen a single time. V and J are TRBV7-9 and TRBJ1-1; no reliable D call. With 0 bases removed from V and 3 bases from J, the gap between germline ends came to 14 bases. CDR3 length: 16 amino acids. In germline, CDR1 is SEHNR, CDR2 FQNEAQ (reference sequence). CDR3 sequence (DNA): TGTGCCAGCAGCTTAGCGATCGGGAAGTCGGACACTGAAGCTTTCTTT. Amino acids: CASSLAIGKSDTEAFF.

This clone showed up just a few times. The chain joins TRBV5-4 to TRBJ1-1; perhaps TRBD1 as D (5 bases). This CDR3 is 12 amino acids long. Germline V gene sequence: CDR1 SGHNT, CDR2 YYREEE (reference sequence). The ends were cut back, 5 bases at V and 5 bases at J, with 10 bases in the middle. CDR3 bases: TGTGCCAGCAGTCAGGGTGGAACTGAAGCTTTCTTT. This encodes CASSQGGTEAFF.

This chain uses TRBV10-2 with TRBJ2-6; D is ambiguous. This CDR3 spans 13 amino acids. V was clipped by 7 bases and J by 2 bases, with 6 bases between them. Germline lookup yields CDR1 WSHSY and CDR2 SAAADI. CDR3 DNA: TGCGCCAGCATAGTCGCTGGGGCCAACGTCCTGACTTTC. It specifies CASIVAGANVLTF.

The J gene is TRBJ2-3, the V gene TRBV5-1; tentatively, D is TRBD1 (6 bases). V was cut by 5 bases and J by 2 bases, with 15 bases left in between. Germline assignment: CDR1 SGHRS and CDR2 YFSETQ. This CDR3 comprises 15 residues. The CDR3 spells CASRRTDTITDTQYF. CDR3 DNA sequence: TGCGCCAGCAGACGGACAGATACGATCACAGATACGCAGTATTTT.

The rearrangement joins TRBV2 to TRBJ1-1; possibly TRBD1 for D (6 bases). Trimming cost V 7 bases and J 4 bases, with 13 bases left between them. Germline CDR1 reads SNHLY; CDR2 reads FYNNEI. The CDR3 is 13 residues long. CDR3 in DNA: TGTGCCAGCAAACCTAGGGACACCACTGAAGCTTTCTTT. Residues: CASKPRDTTEAFF.

The chain combines TRBV7-2 with TRBJ2-2; D may be TRBD1 or TRBD2 (5 bases each). CDR3 length equals 16 residues. From germline, CDR1 is SGHTA and CDR2 FQGNSA. Trimming stripped 7 bases from V and 0 bases from J, with 15 bases between. CDR3 protein: CASMLNGGANTGELFF. Written as DNA, the CDR3 is TGTGCCAGCATGCTCAATGGGGGAGCGAACACCGGGGAGCTGTTTTTT.

This chain links TRBV5-6 with TRBJ2-1; D gene uncertain. The germline V and J ends were trimmed by 0 bases and 12 bases, with 10 bases remaining between them. Germline values: CDR1 SGHDT, CDR2 YYEEEE. The CDR3 has 12 amino acids. The CDR3 DNA reads as TGTGCCAGCAGCTTGGAGGTTGGATGGCAGTTCTTC. Translated, it gives CASSLEVGWQFF. The full variable domain, rest sourced from reference TRBV5-6 and TRBJ2-1, is DAGVTQSPTHLIKTRGQQVTLRCSPKSGHDTVSWYQQALGQGPQFIFQYYEEEERQRGNFPDRFSGHQFPNYSSELNVNALLLGDSALYLCASSLEVGWQFFGPGTRLTVL.

This chain links TRBV11-2 with TRBJ1-2; D gene uncertain. The CDR3 spans 11 residues. The V end lost 4 bases, the J end lost 5 bases, and 5 bases lay between the germline ends. Germline V gene sequence: CDR1 SGHAT, CDR2 FQNNGV. CDR3 sequence reads: CASSSTYGYTF. The CDR3 nucleotides are TGTGCCAGCAGCTCCACTTATGGCTACACCTTC. The full variable domain, its missing parts supplied by reference TRBV11-2 and TRBJ1-2, is EAGVAQSPRYKIIEKRQSVAFWCNPISGHATLYWYQQILGQGPKLLIQFQNNGVVDDSQLPKDRFSAERLKGVDSTLKIQPAKLEDSAVYLCASSSTYGYTFGSGTRLTVV.

The rearrangement links TRBV9 to TRBJ2-7; D possibly corresponds to TRBD2 (5 bases). Per the germline V gene, CDR1 is SGDLS and CDR2 is YYNGEE. The V end was cut by 4 bases, the J end by 9 bases, with 20 bases between. The CDR3 loop spans 14 amino acids. The CDR3, as DNA: TGTGCCAGCAGCTCCACGCCCGACGAGGGATTGCAGTACTTC. This gives the protein CASSSTPDEGLQYF.

CDR3 coding DNA: TGTGCCAGCAGCCCCCAAAGACTTACACAACTCAATGAGCAGTTCTTC. Translated: CASSPQRLTQLNEQFF. V usage is TRBV2 and J usage is TRBJ2-1; D uncertain. V was cut by 6 bases and J by 6 bases, with 21 bases left in between. CDR1 is SNHLY and CDR2 is FYNNEI in the germline V gene. The CDR3 consists of 16 residues.

This chain uses TRBV5-8 with TRBJ1-1; D uncertain. V dropped 7 bases and J dropped 0 bases, with 10 bases sitting between them. The CDR3 extends over 13 amino acids. Germline lookup yields CDR1 SGHTS and CDR2 YDEGEE. The CDR3 here is CASQPQLNTEAFF. The CDR3 coding sequence is TGTGCCAGCCAGCCGCAGCTGAACACTGAAGCTTTCTTT.

The chain has TRBV6-1 and TRBJ2-7, with 10 positions matching TRBD1. The CDR3 covers 15 residues. The J segment lost 5 bases and the V segment lost 10 bases, leaving 14 bases of the junction unmatched. Germline loops: CDR1 MNHNS, CDR2 SASEGT. The CDR3 DNA is TGTGCCAATCCACCCGGGACAGGGGACTTTGACGAGCAGTACTTC. Amino acids: CANPPGTGDFDEQYF.

The chain has TRBV6-1 and TRBJ2-1; D remains unclear. V lost 1 base and J 4 bases, leaving 11 bases between the germline ends. CDR1 and CDR2 from the germline V gene are MNHNS and SASEGT. The CDR3 has 15 amino acids. CDR3 sequence reads: CASSEDRVSYNEQFF. CDR3 coding DNA: TGTGCCAGCAGTGAAGATAGGGTCTCTTACAATGAGCAGTTCTTC.

The gene calls are TRBV10-3 and TRBJ1-4, with a possible D match to TRBD1 (5 bases). V was trimmed by 4 bases and J by 6 bases, leaving 9 bases between them. CDR3 length equals 13 residues. Germline assignment: CDR1 ENHRY and CDR2 SYGVKD. CDR3 in amino acids: CAISGGLYEKLFF. CDR3 bases: TGTGCCATCAGTGGGGGGTTATATGAAAAACTGTTTTTT.

V and J are TRBV5-6 and TRBJ2-1; 7 bases are shared with TRBD2. This CDR3 region has 16 residues. V shed 2 bases and J 3 bases; nucleotides not matched to a gene: 8. Germline V gives CDR1 SGHDT, CDR2 YYEEEE. CDR3 nucleotide sequence: TGTGCCAGCAGCTTAGACGCGGGAGTAATCTACAATGAGCAGTTCTTC. Translating gives CASSLDAGVIYNEQFF. Drawing the rest from reference TRBV5-6 and TRBJ2-1, the complete variable domain is DAGVTQSPTHLIKTRGQQVTLRCSPKSGHDTVSWYQQALGQGPQFIFQYYEEEERQRGNFPDRFSGHQFPNYSSELNVNALLLGDSALYLCASSLDAGVIYNEQFFGPGTRLTVL.

The genes are TRBV10-1 and TRBJ1-6; D is perhaps TRBD1 (6 bases). Germline CDR1 and CDR2: WNHNN and SYGVQD (reference sequence). The CDR3 is made up of 15 amino acids. Between the trimmed V and J ends, which lost 3 bases and 7 bases, there was a span of 13 bases. CDR3 DNA: TGCGCCAGCAGTGAAGGGGGAGGACGGAATTCACCCCTCCACTTT. This translates into CASSEGGGRNSPLHF.

The J gene is TRBJ2-3, the V gene TRBV7-2; D remains unclear. CDR3 length: 14 residues. Germline CDR1 SGHTA, CDR2 FQGNSA. The V and J ends lost 3 bases and 0 bases respectively, with 7 bases between them. DNA for the CDR3: TGTGCCAGCAGCTTCCGCCCGAGCACAGATACGCAGTATTTT. As protein: CASSFRPSTDTQYF.

This clone showed up many times. This sequence joins TRBV5-1 and TRBJ2-5, with D unclear. Germline lookup yields CDR1 SGHRS and CDR2 YFSETQ. The CDR3 is made up of 14 amino acids. The V and J ends lost 7 bases and 2 bases respectively, with 15 bases between them. CDR3 DNA: TGCGCCAGCGGCCTCGTGGCACCTCAAGAGACCCAGTACTTC. Its translation: CASGLVAPQETQYF.

The chain has TRBV9 and TRBJ1-6, with D tentatively TRBD1 (5 bases). V lost 3 bases to trimming and J lost 5 bases, with 9 bases between them. The germline V gene has CDR1 SGDLS and CDR2 YYNGEE. This CDR3 has 14 residues. For the CDR3, the DNA is TGTGCCAGCAGCGAGACAGCTCATAATTCACCCCTCCACTTT. It codes for CASSETAHNSPLHF.

V is TRBV5-6 and J is TRBJ1-2; 7 bases map to TRBD1. The V gene end was trimmed by 2 bases and the J gene end by 3 bases; junction bases not matched to a gene: 7. Germline V lookup: CDR1 SGHDT, CDR2 YYEEEE. This CDR3 spans 15 amino acids. The CDR3, as DNA: TGTGCCAGCAGCTTAAATGAGGGGGCCTACTATGGCTACACCTTC. Encoded protein: CASSLNEGAYYGYTF.

Details on this clone: One junction end does not reproduce the germline sequence, and a read error may be involved. CDR3 coding DNA: TGTGCCAGCAGCTTAGCGCGAGCGGGGGTCTCCCACGAGCAGTACTTC. Its protein product is CASSLARAGVSHEQYF. This chain joins TRBV7-2 and TRBJ2-7, with 8 bases fitting TRBD2. CDR1 and CDR2 from the germline V gene are SGHTA and FQGNSA. The CDR3 runs 16 residues.

The V gene is TRBV7-9, the J gene TRBJ2-6; D unclear. V was clipped by 6 bases and J by 3 bases, with 6 bases between them. Looked up from germline, CDR1 is SEHNR and CDR2 is FQNEAQ (reference sequence). This CDR3 is 13 amino acids long. CDR3 sequence (DNA): TGTGCCAGCAGTAGGTTTGGGGCCAACGTCCTGACTTTC. Protein product: CASSRFGANVLTF.

The CDR3 DNA sequence: TGCGCCAGCAGCTTGGCTCTTCAGACGAACACCGGGGAGCTGTTTTTT. Translation: CASSLALQTNTGELFF. This chain links TRBV5-1 with TRBJ2-2; no firm D call. V was cut by 0 bases and J by 0 bases, with 9 bases left in between. CDR1 and CDR2 (germline): SGHRS, YFSETQ. This CDR3 is built from 16 residues.

In its sample, this clone was seen a few times. This sequence joins TRBV7-2 and TRBJ1-5; D remains ambiguous. Germline CDR1 reads SGHTA; CDR2 reads FQGNSA. Trimming left V 2 bases short and J 6 bases short, with 11 bases between. This CDR3 is 14 amino acids long. The CDR3 DNA reads as TGTGCCAGCAGCTTATACTCGGACGGTCAGCCCCAGCATTTT. Its protein product is CASSLYSDGQPQHF.

The chain has TRBV27 and TRBJ2-1, with a weak D call TRBD2 (6 bases). Per the germline V gene, CDR1 is MNHEY and CDR2 is SMNVEV (reference sequence). The CDR3 extends over 16 amino acids. V was shortened by 5 bases and J by 4 bases, with 18 bases between the two germline ends. CDR3 bases: TGTGCCAGCAGTCCTTCCAGGACTAATGGGTACAATGAGCAGTTCTTC. This encodes CASSPSRTNGYNEQFF.